A selection of T cell receptor beta chains follows, all from one sample in a study of blood T cell repertoires in COVID-19. Sequenced by immunoSEQ multiplex PCR; TCRdb stores in-frame clones only, minus some. The sample yields hundreds of thousands of clones, approximately 86% seen once. The sequenced sample consisted of PBMCs or T cells enriched from blood (not recorded which). The receptors here all came from a woman aged 50 to 65 with acute COVID-19. The CDR3 runs from the conserved cysteine through the conserved F or W. The D gene is left open where the match is weak. For some rows the clone size is stated as once, few or many, or as a class when expanded; others skip it.

TRBV30,TRBJ1-1,-,-,CAWSKGIGEAFF,TGTGCCTGGAGTAAGGGGATTGGAGAAGCTTTCTTT
TRBV27,TRBJ2-3,-,-,CASRRTSTDTQYF,TGTGCCAGCAGGAGAACTAGCACAGATACGCAGTATTTT
TRBV7-9,TRBJ2-1,-,-,CASSPLVYGEQFF,TGTGCCAGCAGCCCCCTAGTCTACGGTGAGCAGTTCTTC
TRBV7-3,TRBJ1-5,once,TRBD1,CASSGRTGTRHQPQHF,TGTGCCAGCAGCGGTAGGACAGGCACCCGACATCAGCCCCAGCATTTT
TRBV28,TRBJ1-2,-,-,CASSLQGYYGYTF,TGTGCCAGCAGTTTACAGGGGTACTATGGCTACACCTTC
TRBV5-6,TRBJ1-1,-,-,CASSSYTEAFF,TGTGCCAGCAGCTCGTACACTGAAGCTTTCTTT
TRBV7-3,TRBJ2-1,-,-,CASSLSESSYNEQFF,TGTGCCAGCAGCTTGAGCGAGAGCTCCTACAATGAGCAGTTCTTC
TRBV24-1,TRBJ2-1,-,TRBD2,CATSDFSGIKYNEQFF,TGTGCCACCAGTGATTTTAGCGGGATAAAGTACAATGAGCAGTTCTTC
TRBV28,TRBJ2-7,many,-,CASRPRPGHQFSYEQYF,TGTGCCAGCAGACCGAGGCCGGGACACCAATTTTCCTACGAGCAGTACTTC
TRBV7-8,TRBJ1-5,-,-,CASSLGTGGNNQPQHF,TGTGCCAGCAGCTTAGGTACCGGGGGTAACAATCAGCCCCAGCATTTT
TRBV5-6,TRBJ2-1,-,-,CASEQDLTDEQFF,TGTGCCAGCGAACAGGACCTAACGGATGAGCAGTTCTTC
TRBV28,TRBJ1-1,few,TRBD1,CASSFSGGLNTEAFF,TGTGCCAGCAGTTTTTCAGGGGGTTTGAACACTGAAGCTTTCTTT
TRBV30,TRBJ1-5,few,-,CAWSGSGGSQHF,TGTGCCTGGAGTGGCAGCGGAGGGTCCCAGCATTTT
TRBV18,TRBJ2-7,-,TRBD2,CASSPPQSGIYEQYF,TGTGCCAGCTCACCCCCGCAGAGCGGGATCTACGAGCAGTACTTC
TRBV19,TRBJ1-2,-,-,CASNNPSRVNYGYTF,TGTGCCAGTAACAATCCATCCCGGGTCAACTATGGCTACACCTTC
TRBV19,TRBJ2-2,-,TRBD2,CASSLQTSGANTGELFF,TGTGCCAGTAGTCTCCAGACTAGCGGCGCGAACACCGGGGAGCTGTTTTTT
TRBV5-5,TRBJ2-2,once,-,CASSRDYTGELFF,TGTGCCAGCAGCCGGGACTACACCGGGGAGCTGTTTTTT
TRBV5-5,TRBJ2-1,-,-,CASSLVVTSGAYNEQFF,TGTGCCAGCAGCTTGGTAGTAACTAGTGGGGCCTACAATGAGCAGTTCTTC
TRBV7-9,TRBJ1-5,-,-,CASSLGGGPLTGNQPQHF,TGTGCCAGCAGCTTAGGGGGGGGACCTCTAACGGGCAATCAGCCCCAGCATTTT
TRBV12-3/TRBV12-4,TRBJ2-5,-,-,CASSYRETQYF,TGTGCCAGCAGTTACAGGGAGACCCAGTACTTC
TRBV6-2/TRBV6-3,TRBJ1-3,-,-,CASSILSSGNTIYF,TGTGCCAGCAGTATTCTTTCCTCCGGAAACACCATATATTTT
TRBV7-2,TRBJ2-1,-,-,CASSLRVAVLYNEQFF,TGTGCCAGCAGCTTAAGGGTAGCGGTCCTCTACAATGAGCAGTTCTTC
TRBV18,TRBJ2-1,-,-,CASSPLSSSYNEQFF,TGTGCCAGCTCACCCCTGTCCAGCTCCTACAATGAGCAGTTCTTC
TRBV27,TRBJ2-7,-,TRBD1,CASSHGTGRYEQYF,TGTGCCAGCAGCCACGGGACAGGGCGCTACGAGCAGTACTTC
TRBV10-3,TRBJ2-3,-,TRBD2,CAISEPEREGTDTQYF,TGTGCCATCAGTGAGCCAGAGCGGGAGGGCACAGATACGCAGTATTTT
TRBV7-8,TRBJ2-5,few,-,CASSPRTAQETQYF,TGTGCCAGCAGCCCAAGGACAGCCCAAGAGACCCAGTACTTC
TRBV19,TRBJ2-5,-,TRBD1,CASSQGVETQYF,TGTGCCAGTAGCCAGGGGGTGGAGACCCAGTACTTC
TRBV10-1,TRBJ2-7,-,TRBD2,CASGGRGGSYEQYF,TGCGCCAGCGGTGGACGGGGGGGGTCCTACGAGCAGTACTTC
TRBV6-5,TRBJ2-2,-,TRBD1,CASSQTTGNAGELFF,TGTGCCAGCAGCCAAACGACAGGGAACGCCGGGGAGCTGTTTTTT
TRBV7-2,TRBJ2-5,-,-,CASSLVSGSPMETQYF,TGTGCCAGCAGCTTAGTTTCCGGGTCACCGATGGAGACCCAGTACTTC
TRBV27,TRBJ2-7,-,-,CASSPRQELRYEQYF,TGTGCCAGCAGTCCCCGACAGGAACTCCGATACGAGCAGTACTTC
TRBV30,TRBJ1-3,once,-,CAWSVQGFGTSWSGNTIYF,TGTGCCTGGAGTGTACAAGGGTTTGGGACATCGTGGTCTGGAAACACCATATATTTT
TRBV7-3,TRBJ2-3,-,TRBD2,CASSLGVAGGPSNTQYF,TGTGCCAGCAGCTTAGGGGTAGCGGGAGGGCCCTCGAATACGCAGTATTTT
TRBV9,TRBJ1-6,few,TRBD1,CASSVGSGGNSPLHF,TGTGCCAGCAGCGTAGGGTCAGGGGGGAATTCACCCCTCCACTTT
TRBV7-2,TRBJ2-7,-,TRBD2,CASRSTSGIPYEQYF,TGTGCCAGCAGATCGACTAGCGGGATTCCCTACGAGCAGTACTTC
TRBV28,TRBJ1-5,many,-,CASSRPDSASRPQHF,TGTGCCAGCAGTCGGCCGGACAGCGCGTCGCGGCCCCAGCATTTT
TRBV7-8,TRBJ2-7,-,-,CASSHWAEAGTYEQYF,TGTGCCAGCAGCCACTGGGCAGAGGCGGGGACCTACGAGCAGTACTTC
TRBV27,TRBJ2-5,-,TRBD2,CASKLANQETQYF,TGTGCCAGCAAACTAGCGAACCAAGAGACCCAGTACTTC
TRBV19,TRBJ1-1,-,-,CASSMGLNTEAFF,TGTGCCAGTAGTATGGGCTTGAACACTGAAGCTTTCTTT
TRBV11-2,TRBJ1-6,-,TRBD1,CASTTLGGQGYSPLHF,TGTGCCAGCACCACTCTCGGGGGACAGGGCTATTCACCCCTCCACTTT
TRBV6-2/TRBV6-3,TRBJ2-5,once,-,CASSFNPTALIETQYF,TGTGCCAGCAGCTTTAATCCGACAGCCTTGATCGAGACCCAGTACTTC